These 23 T cell receptor beta chains originate from one sample sequenced in a study of cytotoxic CD8 clonotypes in ibrutinib-treated CLL. Sequencing was performed with immunoSEQ multiplex PCR; in TCRdb, only in-frame clones are kept and a portion is missing. The table has 250,000 or so clones, less than 75% seen once. The source was PBMCs, collected after 24 months of ibrutinib treatment. These receptors originate from a human donor with chronic lymphocytic leukemia.

This chain uses TRBV7-9 with TRBJ2-3, with 8 positions matching TRBD2. The CDR3 has 14 amino acids. From germline, CDR1 is SEHNR and CDR2 FQNEAQ (reference sequence). The junction had 5 bases not matched to a gene; V was cut back by 8 bases and J by 1 base. CDR3 DNA: TGTGCCAGCTCGTCGACTAGCGGCACAGATACGCAGTATTTT. Encoded protein: CASSSTSGTDTQYF.

The chain links TRBV5-1 to TRBJ1-5; D not resolved. Germline V gives CDR1 SGHRS, CDR2 YFSETQ. V lost 0 bases, J lost 3 bases, and 10 bases lay in between. The CDR3 loop spans 15 amino acids. CDR3 residues: CASSLEDSFNQPQHF. The CDR3 DNA reads as TGCGCCAGCAGCTTGGAAGACTCCTTCAATCAGCCCCAGCATTTT.

V gene TRBV5-1 combines with J gene TRBJ2-7, with TRBD1 as a possible D gene (6 bases). Per the germline V gene, CDR1 is SGHRS and CDR2 is YFSETQ. V lost 1 base and J 5 bases, leaving 13 bases between the germline ends. The CDR3 length is 14 residues. CDR3 sequence reads: CASSLYRASDEQYF. In DNA form, the CDR3 reads TGCGCCAGCAGCTTGTACAGGGCAAGCGACGAGCAGTACTTC. Together with reference TRBV5-1 and TRBJ2-7, the CDR3 gives the full variable domain: KAGVTQTPRYLIKTRGQQVTLSCSPISGHRSVSWYQQTPGQGLQFLFEYFSETQRNKGNFPGRFSGRQFSNSRSEMNVSTLELGDSALYLCASSLYRASDEQYFGPGTRLTVT.

The sample holds a few counts of this clone. The rearrangement joins TRBV7-2 to TRBJ1-2, with D uncertain. V lost 3 bases, J lost 3 bases, and 11 bases lay in between. This CDR3 has 14 amino acids. In germline, CDR1 is SGHTA, CDR2 FQGNSA. CDR3 coding DNA: TGTGCCAGCAGCTTGAGAGCGGTAGACTATGGCTACACCTTC. Its protein product is CASSLRAVDYGYTF.

This clone was seen a handful of times. The CDR3 DNA is TGTGCCAGTAGTATTAGTTTGGGGAATGAGCAGTTCTTC. It is translated as CASSISLGNEQFF. This chain connects TRBV19 to TRBJ2-1; no clear D gene. This CDR3 is 13 amino acids long. From germline, CDR1 is LNHDA and CDR2 SQIVND (reference sequence). V shed 3 bases and J shed 7 bases, with 10 bases lying between them.

This sequence joins TRBV7-3 and TRBJ2-1; TRBD2 matches 10 bases. This CDR3 is 15 amino acids long. Trimming cost V 2 bases and J 2 bases; bases outside gene matches: 0. The germline CDR1 and CDR2 sequences are SGHTA and FQGTGA. DNA of the CDR3: TGTGCCAGCAGCTTAGGGACTAGCGCCTACAATGAGCAGTTCTTC. As protein: CASSLGTSAYNEQFF.

This sequence joins TRBV7-9 and TRBJ1-2; unclear D gene. This CDR3 region has 12 residues. Germline loops: CDR1 SEHNR, CDR2 FQNEAQ (reference sequence). V dropped 0 bases and J dropped 7 bases, with 6 bases sitting between them. This CDR3 is CASSLAVPGYTF. As DNA, the CDR3 is TGTGCCAGCAGCTTAGCAGTACCTGGCTACACCTTC. Full variable domain (missing parts from reference TRBV7-9 and TRBJ1-2): DTGVSQNPRHKITKRGQNVTFRCDPISEHNRLYWYRQTLGQGPEFLTYFQNEAQLEKSRLLSDRFSAERPKGSFSTLEIQRTEQGDSAMYLCASSLAVPGYTFGSGTRLTVV.

V usage is TRBV9 and J usage is TRBJ1-2; 7 positions match TRBD1. The CDR3 is 16 residues long. J was trimmed by 4 bases and V by 0 bases; bases with no gene match: 9. Germline CDR1 and CDR2: SGDLS and YYNGEE. Here the CDR3 DNA reads TGTGCCAGCAGCGTAGCGGCGAGGACAGGCTCCTATGGCTACACCTTC. It encodes CASSVAARTGSYGYTF.

This chain connects TRBV7-2 to TRBJ2-1; 16 bases match TRBD2. This CDR3 has 17 residues. Germline V gives CDR1 SGHTA, CDR2 FQGNSA. V was pared by 4 bases and J by 7 bases, with 7 bases of the junction left unmatched. The CDR3 nucleotides read TGTGCCAGCAGCTCGCTCCCGGGACTAGCGGGAGGGAATGAGCAGTTCTTC. Residues: CASSSLPGLAGGNEQFF.

The chain has TRBV28 and TRBJ2-7; D is possibly TRBD1 (5 bases). Trimming took off 2 bases at V and 3 bases at J, with 14 bases between the two ends. The CDR3 has 15 residues. Germline CDR1 MDHEN, CDR2 SYDVKM. CDR3 coding DNA: TGTGCCAGCAGTTTACACAGGATCGCTGGCTACGAGCAGTACTTC. Translating it yields CASSLHRIAGYEQYF.

This chain connects TRBV4-3 to TRBJ1-4, with TRBD1 identical over 9 bases. CDR1 and CDR2 from the germline V gene are LGHNA and YSLEER. The CDR3 length is 16 residues. The V and J ends lost 0 bases and 9 bases, in that order; junction bases with no gene match: 8. CDR3 sequence: CASSQDPTGGFQKLFF. CDR3 nucleotide sequence: TGCGCCAGCAGCCAAGATCCGACAGGGGGGTTTCAAAAACTGTTTTTT.

The chain links TRBV25-1 to TRBJ2-7; D remains unclear. Between the trimmed V and J ends, which lost 6 bases and 2 bases, there was a span of 11 bases. This CDR3 is 13 amino acids long. The V gene's germline CDR1 is MGHDK and CDR2 SYGVNS. The CDR3 spells CASRPSTAYEQYF. The CDR3 nucleotides are TGTGCCAGCAGACCATCGACGGCCTACGAGCAGTACTTC.

The chain uses TRBV5-4 and TRBJ2-3; 10 bases agree with TRBD1. J was trimmed by 2 bases and V by 2 bases; bases with no gene match: 2. CDR3 length: 15 amino acids. Germline CDR1 is SGHNT and CDR2 is YYREEE (reference sequence). CDR3 sequence reads: CASSFGTGVTDTQYF. In DNA, the CDR3 is TGTGCCAGCAGCTTCGGGACAGGGGTCACAGATACGCAGTATTTT.

The CDR3 reads CASSPNRGYGYTF. In DNA form, the CDR3 reads TGTGCCAGCAGTCCGAACAGGGGATATGGCTACACCTTC. V is TRBV28 and J is TRBJ1-2, with 7 bases fitting TRBD1. Per the germline V gene, CDR1 is MDHEN and CDR2 is SYDVKM. The J segment lost 5 bases and the V segment lost 5 bases, leaving 5 bases of the junction unmatched. CDR3 size: 13 residues.

This clone was found a few times. The V call is TRBV28, the J call TRBJ2-7; 10 bases are a match to TRBD2. Germline V gives CDR1 MDHEN, CDR2 SYDVKM. This CDR3 contains 15 residues. V was pared by 6 bases and J by 3 bases, with 8 bases of the junction left unmatched. Here the CDR3 reads CASSFRTSGLYEQYF. CDR3 DNA: TGTGCCAGCAGCTTCCGGACTAGCGGACTCTACGAGCAGTACTTC.

This chain uses TRBV30 with TRBJ1-3; D not resolved. Trimming stripped 4 bases from V and 7 bases from J, with 20 bases between. CDR3 length equals 15 residues. In germline, CDR1 is GTSNPN, CDR2 SVGIG (reference sequence). Written as DNA, the CDR3 is TGTGCCTGGATTGATCCGGCCGTCAAATGGAACACCATATATTTT. Protein sequence: CAWIDPAVKWNTIYF. The variable domain in full, with the rest retrieved from reference TRBV30 and TRBJ1-3, is SQTIHQWPATLVQPVGSPLSLECTVEGTSNPNLYWYRQAAGRGLQLLFYSVGIGQISSEVPQNLSASRPQDRQFILSSKKLLLSDSGFYLCAWIDPAVKWNTIYFGEGSWLTVV.

CDR3 residues: CASSTGAGGGRREQYF. The CDR3 DNA reads as TGTGCCAGTAGTACCGGAGCGGGAGGTGGTCGCAGGGAGCAGTACTTC. The chain employs TRBV19 and TRBJ2-7; 9 bases align to TRBD2. This CDR3 contains 16 residues. Germline V CDR1 and CDR2: LNHDA, SQIVND (reference sequence). The J segment lost 7 bases and the V segment lost 4 bases, leaving 14 bases of the junction unmatched.

The rearrangement uses TRBV29-1 and TRBJ1-2; D remains unclear. This CDR3 has 14 amino acids. The ends were cut back, 2 bases at V and 8 bases at J, with 18 bases in the middle. Germline values: CDR1 SQVTM, CDR2 ANQGSEA. CDR3 residues: CSVELGVQDGGYTF. For the CDR3, the DNA is TGCAGCGTTGAACTCGGAGTTCAAGATGGGGGCTACACCTTC. The full variable domain, in which reference TRBV29-1 and TRBJ1-2 provide the parts outside the CDR3, is SAVISQKPSRDICQRGTSLTIQCQVDSQVTMMFWYRQQPGQSLTLIATANQGSEATYESGFVIDKFPISRPNLTFSTLTVSNMSPEDSSIYLCSVELGVQDGGYTFGSGTRLTVV.

At least ten counts were recorded for this clone. The chain has TRBV28 and TRBJ1-5; tentatively, D is TRBD1 (6 bases). The germline CDR1 and CDR2 sequences are MDHEN and SYDVKM. There are 14 residues in the CDR3. Trimming cost V 7 bases and J 1 base, with 11 bases left between them. The CDR3 loop reads CASNHQGSNQPQHF. For the CDR3, the DNA is TGTGCCAGCAACCACCAGGGGAGCAATCAGCCCCAGCATTTT.

This chain links TRBV10-3 with TRBJ1-2; 9 bases fit TRBD1. This CDR3 is 16 amino acids long. The V segment lost 3 bases and the J segment 7 bases; nucleotides outside the gene matches: 12. From germline, CDR1 is ENHRY and CDR2 SYGVKD. DNA for the CDR3: TGTGCCATCAGTGAATATCCCTACAGGGGGCATGGTGGCTACACCTTC. Translated: CAISEYPYRGHGGYTF.

The gene calls are TRBV5-6 and TRBJ2-3, with 8 bases fitting TRBD2. V lost 4 bases, J lost 1 base, and 11 bases stayed unmatched. The CDR3 is 17 amino acids. Germline loops: CDR1 SGHDT, CDR2 YYEEEE. CDR3 amino acids: CASSELSGSDRTDTQYF. The CDR3 DNA reads TGTGCCAGCAGCGAGTTAAGCGGGAGTGACCGCACAGATACGCAGTATTTT.

This chain connects TRBV6-5 to TRBJ2-3; 8 bases fit TRBD1. Trimming removed 5 bases from V and 0 bases from J; junction bases left unmatched: 1. Germline values: CDR1 MNHEY, CDR2 SVGAGI. The CDR3 runs 14 residues. CDR3 protein: CASSRQGSTDTQYF. The DNA of the CDR3 is TGTGCCAGCAGTAGACAGGGGAGCACAGATACGCAGTATTTT.

The V and J genes are TRBV5-1 and TRBJ1-3; D is undetermined. The ends were cut back, 3 bases at V and 0 bases at J, with 10 bases in the middle. The CDR3 sequence is 15 residues long. From germline, CDR1 is SGHRS and CDR2 YFSETQ. Written as DNA, the CDR3 is TGCGCCAGCAGCTCTCTTGGAATCTCTGGAAACACCATATATTTT. Protein sequence: CASSSLGISGNTIYF.